This T cell receptor beta chain stems from a study of response to subunit inactivated influenza vaccine. Whole-study results and caveats: Seasonal influenza vaccination, on each occasion, was suggested by the authors to recruit few new T cells.

Comment on this clonotype: Its antigen is currently unknown.

Using its own MiXCR run on the RT-PCR reads, TCRdb lists one record per CDR3 protein. The table records about 520,000 distinct CDR3 sequences, approximately 7.3% of them present only once. The TCR sequence derives from a man aged 45 to 75 who received an inactivated influenza vaccine. The sample was PBMCs from blood, taken less than 25 months after vaccination.

CDR3 sequence: CSASNPEWGYTF. CDR3 coding DNA: TGCAGTGCTTCTAACCCCGAGTGGGGCTACACCTTC. V usage is TRBV20-1 and J usage is TRBJ1-2; no clear D gene. Germline values: CDR1 DFQATT, CDR2 SNEGSKA (reference sequence). V shed 5 bases and J shed 8 bases, with 15 bases lying between them. This CDR3 comprises 12 residues.